Sequencing of this T cell receptor beta chain was carried out in a study of T cell responses to AZD1222 COVID-19 vaccine. Findings and caveats of the study: Seropositivity was recorded at baseline in only a handful of AZD1222 recipients. There were repertoire samples only from the period after the peak T cell response.

With regard to this clone: Antigen: not known.

The assay was immunoSEQ multiplex PCR, and TCRdb's table has in-frame clones only and misses some. The table lists 140,000 to 150,000 clones, roughly 89% of them singletons. The sequence derives from an adult who received the MenACWY meningococcal vaccine as a control. Sequencing used peripheral blood, obtained 28 days after the second dose of the MenACWY control vaccine.

CDR3 nucleotides: TGTGCCAGCAACCTAGCGGGGGGGCCATACGAGCAGTACTTC. Translated: CASNLAGGPYEQYF. V gene TRBV6-5 combines with J gene TRBJ2-7, with 12 positions matching TRBD2. The germline gives CDR1 MNHEY, CDR2 SVGAGI. This CDR3 is built from 14 residues. The V segment lost 7 bases and the J segment 4 bases; nucleotides outside the gene matches: 5.